The 31 T cell receptor beta chains presented below share a single source sample, sequenced in a study of T cell changes during pregnancy in multiple sclerosis. Libraries were prepared by immunoSEQ multiplex PCR; TCRdb keeps only in-frame clonotypes and omits some of them. The sample holds about 22,000 clones; about 89% are singletons and the top ten take 0.6% to 0.85%. The starting material was CD4+ T cells from peripheral blood mononuclear cells, obtained in the third trimester of pregnancy. The receptors were gathered from a female donor in good health, enrolled as a control in a pregnancy study.

The chain links TRBV19 to TRBJ1-3; D gene uncertain. Germline V gene data show CDR1 as LNHDA and CDR2 as SQIVND (reference sequence). The CDR3 has 16 residues. V lost 5 bases and J 2 bases, leaving 16 bases between the germline ends. Here the CDR3 reads CASSDPRRETGNTIYF. The CDR3 DNA follows: TGTGCCAGTAGTGACCCGAGGAGGGAGACTGGAAACACCATATATTTT.

The CDR3 DNA sequence: TGTGCCAGCAGTGAAGGTTTGGGACAGGGGGCCGGGGAGCTGTTTTTT. This translates into CASSEGLGQGAGELFF. The chain links TRBV6-1 to TRBJ2-2; 11 bases are a match to TRBD1. CDR3 length: 16 residues. Germline trimming cut 1 base from V and 6 bases from J; bases unmatched to any gene: 4. Germline V lookup: CDR1 MNHNS, CDR2 SASEGT.

The chain recombines TRBV5-1 with TRBJ1-3; D may be TRBD1 (6 bases). From germline, CDR1 is SGHRS and CDR2 YFSETQ. V gave up 2 bases and J gave up 0 bases, with 12 bases separating them. The CDR3 is made up of 16 amino acids. The CDR3 spells CASSFQGLNSGNTIYF. DNA for the CDR3: TGCGCCAGCAGCTTCCAGGGGCTCAACTCTGGAAACACCATATATTTT.

The J gene is TRBJ1-3, the V gene TRBV27, with D unclear. The germline V gene has CDR1 MNHEY and CDR2 SMNVEV (reference sequence). Trimming cost V 2 bases and J 4 bases, with 6 bases left between them. The CDR3 consists of 13 residues. CDR3 coding DNA: TGTGCCAGCAGTTTAAGCGGGGGAAACACCATATATTTT. This codes for CASSLSGGNTIYF.

The rearrangement joins TRBV5-1 to TRBJ1-2; TRBD1 might be the D (5 bases). Germline lookup yields CDR1 SGHRS and CDR2 YFSETQ. This CDR3 has 13 amino acids. Trimming cost V 4 bases and J 6 bases, with 13 bases left between them. Written as DNA, the CDR3 is TGCGCCAGCAGCACCGGGACTGGAGATGGCTACACCTTC. Amino acids: CASSTGTGDGYTF.

The V and J genes are TRBV7-2 and TRBJ2-3; TRBD2 agrees at 11 bases. Germline V CDR1 and CDR2: SGHTA, FQGNSA. V was pared by 4 bases and J by 4 bases, with 13 bases of the junction left unmatched. This CDR3 has 18 amino acids. The CDR3 DNA reads TGTGCCAGCAGCTCGCCCATTATGACTAGCGGGGTACCAGATACGCAGTATTTT. Protein sequence: CASSSPIMTSGVPDTQYF.

The chain recombines TRBV15 with TRBJ1-1; D ambiguous. The CDR3 length is 17 residues. Trimming cost V 1 base and J 1 base, with 16 bases left between them. Per the germline V gene, CDR1 is LNHNV and CDR2 is YYDKDF (reference sequence). CDR3 sequence (DNA): TGTGCCACCAGCAGAGTCCCGAGCCCCAGGCAGAACACTGAAGCTTTCTTT. This translates into CATSRVPSPRQNTEAFF.

V usage is TRBV21-1 and J usage is TRBJ2-5; the table's TRBD2 call for D was not verified on the DNA. TRBV21-1 is noted as a pseudogene. This CDR3 contains 10 residues. The CDR3 nucleotides are TGTGCCAGCAGTAAAGAGACCCAGTACTTC. Its translation: CASSKETQYF.

J is TRBJ1-5 and V is TRBV11-2; D perhaps matches TRBD1 (6 bases). The CDR3 length is 15 residues. Germline V gives CDR1 SGHAT, CDR2 FQNNGV. V lost 5 bases and J lost 3, with 14 bases in between. CDR3 sequence reads: CASSHRAGDNQPQHF. Here the CDR3 DNA reads TGTGCCAGCAGCCACCGGGCAGGGGACAATCAGCCCCAGCATTTT.

The J gene is TRBJ1-2, the V gene TRBV2; no reliable D call. CDR3 length equals 13 residues. Trimming removed 8 bases from V and 6 bases from J, with 16 bases in between. CDR1 is SNHLY and CDR2 is FYNNEI in the germline V gene. The CDR3 loop is CASGGTATNGYTF. The CDR3, as DNA: TGTGCCAGCGGAGGCACCGCCACTAATGGCTACACCTTC.

The rearrangement uses TRBV4-2 and TRBJ2-7, with a weak D call TRBD2 (7 bases). V gave up 0 bases and J gave up 2 bases, with 17 bases separating them. Germline-derived CDR1 and CDR2 are LGHNA and YNFKEQ. CDR3 length equals 17 residues. The CDR3 reads CASSQEGVGGATYEQYF. CDR3 DNA: TGTGCCAGCAGCCAAGAGGGTGTGGGGGGGGCCACCTACGAGCAGTACTTC.

This clone was counted between two and nine times. The rearrangement links TRBV13 to TRBJ2-7; possible D gene TRBD2, 5 bases. The germline gives CDR1 PRHDT, CDR2 FYEKMQ (reference sequence). The V and J ends lost 2 bases and 2 bases respectively, with 10 bases between them. This CDR3 spans 14 amino acids. The CDR3 DNA is TGTGCCAGCAGCTTAAGAGGGAGTCCCTACGAGCAGTACTTC. Translating gives CASSLRGSPYEQYF. Filled out from reference TRBV13 and TRBJ2-7, the complete variable domain reads AAGVIQSPRHLIKEKRETATLKCYPIPRHDTVYWYQQGPGQDPQFLISFYEKMQSDKGSIPDRFSAQQFSDYHSELNMSSLELGDSALYFCASSLRGSPYEQYFGPGTRLTVT.

The rearrangement uses TRBV14 and TRBJ2-3, with 9 bases lining up with TRBD2. V lost 5 bases to trimming and J lost 3 bases; unmatched junction nucleotides: 6. The CDR3 contains 15 residues. In germline, CDR1 is SGHDN, CDR2 FVKESK. As DNA, the CDR3 is TGTGCCAGCAGCTCTTGGACTAGCGTAACAGATACGCAGTATTTT. Its protein product is CASSSWTSVTDTQYF. The full variable domain, its missing parts supplied by reference TRBV14 and TRBJ2-3, is EAGVTQFPSHSVIEKGQTVTLRCDPISGHDNLYWYRRVMGKEIKFLLHFVKESKQDESGMPNNRFLAERTGGTYSTLKVQPAELEDSGVYFCASSSWTSVTDTQYFGPGTRLTVL.

This clone was seen a single time. The rearrangement uses TRBV15 and TRBJ2-6; no clear D gene. With 1 base removed from V and 0 bases from J, the gap between germline ends came to 7 bases. Germline values: CDR1 LNHNV, CDR2 YYDKDF (reference sequence). CDR3 length equals 16 residues. The CDR3 nucleotides read TGTGCCACCAGCAGAGGGAGCGACTCTGGGGCCAACGTCCTGACTTTC. Its protein is CATSRGSDSGANVLTF.

V is TRBV6-5 and J is TRBJ2-7; 7 bases line up with TRBD1. CDR3 length: 13 residues. V gave up 6 bases and J gave up 3 bases; unmatched junction bases: 5. CDR1 and CDR2 (germline): MNHEY, SVGAGI. CDR3 loop: CASSPRDSYEQYF. The CDR3 DNA sequence: TGTGCCAGCAGCCCCCGGGACAGCTACGAGCAGTACTTC.

The chain combines TRBV5-1 with TRBJ2-3; D remains unclear. The CDR3 has 15 residues. V was pared by 4 bases and J by 0 bases, with 12 bases between. Germline lookup yields CDR1 SGHRS and CDR2 YFSETQ. The CDR3 DNA reads TGCGCCAGCAGCGACCTGACAAGTAGCACAGATACGCAGTATTTT. This translates into CASSDLTSSTDTQYF.

This chain joins TRBV19 and TRBJ2-7; 7 bases map to TRBD1. This CDR3 comprises 13 residues. Germline V gene data show CDR1 as LNHDA and CDR2 as SQIVND (reference sequence). V was pared by 5 bases and J by 2 bases, with 3 bases of the junction left unmatched. The CDR3 loop is CASSLTGAYEQYF. The CDR3 bases are TGTGCCAGTAGTCTCACAGGGGCCTACGAGCAGTACTTC.

In its sample, this clone was seen once. The chain uses TRBV12-5 and TRBJ2-3, with D possibly matching TRBD2 (7 bases). V gave up 3 bases and J gave up 4 bases, with 14 bases separating them. The CDR3 is made up of 15 amino acids. CDR1 is LGHNT, CDR2 FRNRAP, per germline. The CDR3 protein is CASGFGGGGADTQYF. CDR3 DNA sequence: TGTGCTAGTGGTTTCGGTGGGGGGGGCGCAGATACGCAGTATTTT. The full variable domain, rest sourced from reference TRBV12-5 and TRBJ2-3, is DARVTQTPRHKVTEMGQEVTMRCQPILGHNTVFWYRQTMMQGLELLAYFRNRAPLDDSGMPKDRFSAEMPDATLATLKIQPSEPRDSAVYFCASGFGGGGADTQYFGPGTRLTVL.

V usage is TRBV7-9 and J usage is TRBJ2-5, with 11 bases identical to TRBD2. The CDR3 is 16 residues long. Unmatched junction bases numbered 7, after V lost 2 bases and J lost 5 bases. Germline V CDR1 and CDR2: SEHNR, FQNEAQ (reference sequence). CDR3: CASSLSLAGGGETQYF. The CDR3 nucleotides are TGTGCCAGCAGCTTATCCCTAGCGGGAGGAGGTGAGACCCAGTACTTC.

The chain combines TRBV4-2 with TRBJ2-3; D not resolved. Trimming cost V 1 base and J 6 bases, with 20 bases left between them. The CDR3 length is 17 residues. CDR1 is LGHNA and CDR2 is YNFKEQ in the germline V gene. CDR3 sequence (DNA): TGTGCCAGCAGCCAAGCCCCCCCCGGCCTTAGCCGCGATACGCAGTATTTT. Translation gives CASSQAPPGLSRDTQYF.

The chain employs TRBV28 and TRBJ1-5, with 7 nucleotides matching TRBD1. J lost 1 base, V lost 2 bases, and 5 bases had no gene match. CDR1 is MDHEN, CDR2 SYDVKM, per germline. This CDR3 is 16 amino acids long. CDR3 coding DNA: TGTGCCAGCAGTTTACTGTCAGGGGGAAGCAATCAGCCCCAGCATTTT. Its translation: CASSLLSGGSNQPQHF.

The V and J genes are TRBV7-9 and TRBJ1-2; D is uncertain. The CDR3 consists of 13 residues. Trimming stripped 8 bases from V and 6 bases from J, with 16 bases between. Germline V gene data show CDR1 as SEHNR and CDR2 as FQNEAQ (reference sequence). In nucleotides, the CDR3 is TGTGCCAGCCCCCCGGGTGGTGATAATGGCTACACCTTC. It encodes CASPPGGDNGYTF.

The V call is TRBV11-1, the J call TRBJ1-6, with TRBD1 matching 8 bases. Trimming at V came to 3 bases and at J to 6 bases, leaving 7 bases not matched to a gene. Germline V gene sequence: CDR1 SGHAT, CDR2 FQDESV (reference sequence). CDR3 length: 16 residues. The CDR3 DNA sequence: TGTGCCAGCAGCTTCCGGACAGGGATGAGTAATTCACCCCTCCACTTT. As protein: CASSFRTGMSNSPLHF.

The CDR3: CASGLSSGSHEQYF. The CDR3 nucleotides are TGTGCTAGTGGTTTGTCTAGCGGGAGCCACGAGCAGTACTTC. J is TRBJ2-7 and V is TRBV12-5, with 10 bases aligning to TRBD2. J was trimmed by 5 bases and V by 2 bases; bases with no gene match: 3. Germline V gene lookup returns CDR1 LGHNT and CDR2 FRNRAP. The CDR3 has 14 residues.

The V call is TRBV7-6, the J call TRBJ2-3, with 8 bases matching TRBD2. Germline CDR1 reads SGHVS; CDR2 reads FNYEAQ. V shed 3 bases, J shed 1 base, and the junction held 6 bases outside the gene matches. CDR3 length equals 16 residues. Written as DNA, the CDR3 is TGTGCCAGCAGCTTTAGCGGGAACGTGGGCACAGATACGCAGTATTTT. Amino acids: CASSFSGNVGTDTQYF.

V is TRBV29-1 and J is TRBJ2-1, with TRBD1 as a possible D gene (6 bases). Germline CDR1 and CDR2: SQVTM and ANQGSEA. The germline V and J ends were trimmed by 3 bases and 9 bases, with 24 bases remaining between them. CDR3 length: 16 residues. The CDR3 loop is CSVDKQGRGSDVEQFF. CDR3 in DNA: TGCAGCGTTGATAAACAGGGACGGGGATCTGACGTTGAGCAGTTCTTC.

The rearrangement joins TRBV14 to TRBJ2-2; D gene unclear. Trimming shortened V by 4 bases and J by 6 bases, and 6 bases separated the two germline ends. CDR1 and CDR2 from the germline V gene are SGHDN and FVKESK. This CDR3 spans 12 amino acids. Here the CDR3 reads CASSPLPGELFF. CDR3 DNA sequence: TGTGCCAGCAGCCCCCTCCCCGGGGAGCTGTTTTTT.

This sequence joins TRBV19 and TRBJ1-1; D may be TRBD1 (6 bases). The CDR3 loop spans 15 amino acids. The germline V and J ends were trimmed by 5 bases and 2 bases, with 15 bases remaining between them. Germline V gene data show CDR1 as LNHDA and CDR2 as SQIVND (reference sequence). The DNA of the CDR3 is TGTGCCAGTAGTCCCCAGCGGACAGCCAACACTGAAGCTTTCTTT. It yields the protein CASSPQRTANTEAFF.

The chain couples TRBV7-6 to TRBJ2-7, with TRBD2 matching 11 bases. Per the germline V gene, CDR1 is SGHVS and CDR2 is FNYEAQ. The length of the CDR3 is 17 residues. The V gene end was trimmed by 5 bases and the J gene end by 0 bases; junction bases not matched to a gene: 9. Written as DNA, the CDR3 is TGTGCCAGCAGCCTTGACGGGGGACTAGCGGCCTCCTACGAGCAGTACTTC. Protein: CASSLDGGLAASYEQYF.

This sequence joins TRBV29-1 and TRBJ2-3; D is uncertain. V lost 1 base, J lost 6 bases, and 8 bases lay in between. CDR1 is SQVTM, CDR2 ANQGSEA, per germline. The CDR3 consists of 12 residues. DNA for the CDR3: TGCAGCGTTGAAGGCCCTGCGGATACGCAGTATTTT. This gives the protein CSVEGPADTQYF.

V gene TRBV11-2 combines with J gene TRBJ2-5, with TRBD2 matching 11 bases. The length of the CDR3 is 16 residues. From germline, CDR1 is SGHAT and CDR2 FQNNGV. Trimming cost V 5 bases and J 4 bases; bases outside gene matches: 9. Here the CDR3 reads CASSGETSGKAETQYF. CDR3 DNA sequence: TGTGCCAGCAGCGGAGAGACTAGCGGGAAAGCAGAGACCCAGTACTTC.